This record covers a single T cell receptor beta chain. The entry originates in a study of blood T cell repertoires in COVID-19. Study background: Sources were T cells, B-cell-depleted T cells, or PBMCs; the material itself was cDNA or gDNA.

In the source study's methods: The authors estimated nucleated cell counts from reference gene primer amplification. Generated by immunoSEQ multiplex PCR, the TCRdb table keeps only in-frame clones and is missing some. V, J and clone size are taken as reported in that table, and D and trimming were inferred from the DNA itself. The sample yields about 160,000 clones, around four fifths seen once. Germline V gives CDR1 GTSNPN, CDR2 SVGIG (reference sequence). J gave up 2 bases and V 0 bases, and 13 bases lay outside the gene matches. The CDR3 runs to 18 residues. The chain couples TRBV30 to TRBJ1-5; TRBD1 matches 7 bases. The receptor was isolated from a woman of 80 years or more with active or convalescent COVID-19. The material sequenced was peripheral blood. For the CDR3, the DNA is TGTGCCTGGAGTGTACACAGGGGAGGCCTGGATGGCAATCAGCCCCAGCATTTT. Residues: CAWSVHRGGLDGNQPQHF.